This T cell receptor beta chain was recorded in a study of cytomegalovirus exposure and HLA in healthy donors. Study-wide points: Among CMV-associated TCR beta chains, most appeared HLA-restricted in a later analysis.

On this clone: Its antigen is unidentified. At one end, the junction sequence differs from germline, possibly due to a read error.

PCR employed 60 Vbeta and 13 Jbeta primers. In the original workflow: Roughly 11 million shared chains were among the 80 million or so unique TCR beta chains that a later analysis counted. Method: immunoSEQ multiplex PCR; TCRdb's copy keeps in-frame clones and lacks some. V, J and clone size are taken as reported in that table, and D and trimming were inferred from the DNA itself. Among roughly 200,000 clones listed, around 77% were seen once. The sequenced sample was PBMCs. The clonotype was recovered from a man aged 30-40 years in good health and CMV-seronegative.

CDR3 nucleotide sequence: TGTGCCAGCAGTCTGCCGGGACAGCTACACTTC. This encodes CASSLPGQLHF. The chain carries TRBV6-1 and TRBJ2-5; 7 bases are a match to TRBD1. This CDR3 has 11 amino acids. From germline, CDR1 is MNHNS and CDR2 SASEGT.